This T cell receptor (beta chain) was recorded in a study of blood T cell repertoires in COVID-19. The wider study: There were acute and convalescent COVID-19 samples, and they came from the United States, Italy and Spain. PBMCs, B-cell-depleted T cells, or T cells provided the cDNA or gDNA that made up the material.

CDR3 length: 16 residues. Trimming stripped 3 bases from V and 5 bases from J, with 16 bases between. Germline lookup yields CDR1 SNHLY and CDR2 FYNNEI. Original processing methods: For nucleated cells, counts were estimated from reference gene primer amplification. The method was immunoSEQ multiplex PCR; TCRdb's version includes in-frame clones alone and lacks a portion of them. That table is the source of V, J and clone size, and D and trimming were worked out from the DNA. The data contain about 170,000 clones, roughly 86% of them singletons. Material: peripheral blood. The gene calls are TRBV2 and TRBJ2-2; TRBD2 is a possible D gene (5 bases). This receptor was obtained from a man between 65 and 79 years old with acute or convalescent COVID-19. Here the CDR3 DNA reads TGTGCCAGCAGTGATAGCGCCTCAAAGCGGACCGGGGAGCTGTTTTTT. It specifies CASSDSASKRTGELFF.